These 7 T cell receptor beta chains came from one sample sequenced in a study of regulatory dendritic cells for organ transplantation. Clones were sequenced by immunoSEQ multiplex PCR, and TCRdb holds only the in-frame ones, with some missing. This sample carries about 38,000 clones, 80% to 95% of them seen once, and the ten largest clones take around 0.11%. Sample: naive CD8+ T cells from blood. Described subset: CD45RA+ naive T cells. The receptor source for this set is a human donor in good health.

As regards this clone: An end of the junction does not agree with germline; a read error may underlie this. The chain's CDR3 is CASSPGTLSYNEQFF. The CDR3 nucleotides are TGTGCTAGCAGCCCGGGGACCTTGAGCTACAATGAGCAGTTCTTC. The chain employs TRBV7-7 and TRBJ2-1; D is possibly TRBD1 or TRBD2 (5 bases each). The length of the CDR3 is 15 residues. From germline, CDR1 is SSHAT and CDR2 FNYEAQ (reference sequence).

The chain links TRBV7-6 to TRBJ1-6, with TRBD1 matching over 9 bases. The CDR3 is 19 residues long. Germline values: CDR1 SGHVS, CDR2 FNYEAQ. V lost 1 base, J lost 9 bases, and 16 bases stayed unmatched. CDR3 protein: CASSLVAADDRGVGSPLHF. The CDR3 DNA sequence: TGTGCCAGCAGCTTAGTAGCCGCAGATGACAGGGGGGTTGGTTCACCCCTCCACTTT.

The chain has TRBV9 and TRBJ2-2, with D perhaps being TRBD1 or TRBD2 (5 bases each). This CDR3 is 13 amino acids long. V was clipped by 7 bases and J by 0 bases, with 7 bases between them. Germline values: CDR1 SGDLS, CDR2 YYNGEE. CDR3 residues: CASGGANTGELFF. CDR3 DNA: TGTGCCAGCGGGGGAGCGAACACCGGGGAGCTGTTTTTT. Looking up the rest from reference TRBV9 and TRBJ2-2 gives the full variable domain: DSGVTQTPKHLITATGQRVTLRCSPRSGDLSVYWYQQSLDQGLQFLIQYYNGEERAKGNILERFSAQQFPDLHSELNLSSLELGDSALYFCASGGANTGELFFGEGSRLTVL.

This clone was detected once. J is TRBJ1-6 and V is TRBV10-1; 7 nucleotides line up with TRBD1. CDR3 length equals 14 residues. After removal of 2 bases from V and 6 bases from J, the junction contained 1 base not matched to a gene. From germline, CDR1 is WNHNN and CDR2 SYGVQD (reference sequence). CDR3 coding DNA: TGCGCCAGCAGTGAGGGACAGGCTAATTCACCCCTCCACTTT. This gives the protein CASSEGQANSPLHF.

The V gene is TRBV7-6, the J gene TRBJ2-5; 11 bases agree with TRBD2. CDR3 length: 14 amino acids. Per the germline V gene, CDR1 is SGHVS and CDR2 is FNYEAQ. V shed 5 bases, J shed 4 bases, and the junction held 3 bases outside the gene matches. The DNA for the CDR3 is TGTGCCAGCAGCATGACTAGCGGGACAGAGACCCAGTACTTC. It codes for CASSMTSGTETQYF. The whole variable domain, filled in from reference TRBV7-6 and TRBJ2-5, reads GAGVSQSPRYKVTKRGQDVALRCDPISGHVSLYWYRQALGQGPEFLTYFNYEAQQDKSGLPNDRFSAERPEGSISTLTIQRTEQRDSAMYRCASSMTSGTETQYFGPGTRLLVL.

This chain connects TRBV30 to TRBJ2-5, with 7 bases identical to TRBD2. The germline CDR1 and CDR2 sequences are GTSNPN and SVGIG (reference sequence). The CDR3 is 12 residues long. The J segment lost 10 bases and the V segment lost 2 bases, leaving 7 bases of the junction unmatched. The CDR3 loop reads CAWSSLRGDQYF. The CDR3 DNA reads as TGTGCCTGGAGTTCCCTCCGGGGGGACCAGTACTTC.

This rearrangement joins TRBV27 to TRBJ2-1; D tentatively fits TRBD1 or TRBD2 (7 bases each). This CDR3 has 12 residues. Germline V gene data show CDR1 as MNHEY and CDR2 as SMNVEV (reference sequence). V gave up 4 bases and J gave up 12 bases, with 13 bases separating them. The CDR3: CASSSGGEGQFF. DNA for the CDR3: TGTGCCAGCAGTTCAGGGGGGGAAGGGCAGTTCTTC.